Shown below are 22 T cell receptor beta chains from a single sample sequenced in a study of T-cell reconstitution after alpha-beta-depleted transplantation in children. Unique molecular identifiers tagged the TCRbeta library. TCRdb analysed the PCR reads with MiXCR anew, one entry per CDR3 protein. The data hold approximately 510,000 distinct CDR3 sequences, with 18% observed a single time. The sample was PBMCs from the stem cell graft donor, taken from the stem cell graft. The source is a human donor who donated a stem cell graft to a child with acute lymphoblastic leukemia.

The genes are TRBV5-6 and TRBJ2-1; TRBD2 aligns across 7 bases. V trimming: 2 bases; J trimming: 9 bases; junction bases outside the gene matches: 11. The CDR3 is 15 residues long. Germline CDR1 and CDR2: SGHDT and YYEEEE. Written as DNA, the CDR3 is TGTGCCAGCAGCTTACTCGGCGGGAGAAAAGTTGAGCAGTTCTTC. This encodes CASSLLGGRKVEQFF.

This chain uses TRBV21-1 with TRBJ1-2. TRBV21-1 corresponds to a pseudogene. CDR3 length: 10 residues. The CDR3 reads CARTNYGYTF. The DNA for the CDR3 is TGTGCGCGGACTAACTATGGCTACACCTTC.

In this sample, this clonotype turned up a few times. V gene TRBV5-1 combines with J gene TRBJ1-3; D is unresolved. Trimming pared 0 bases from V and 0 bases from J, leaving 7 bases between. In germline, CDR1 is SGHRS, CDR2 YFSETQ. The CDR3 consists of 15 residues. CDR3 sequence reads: CASSLDSRSGNTIYF. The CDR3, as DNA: TGCGCCAGCAGCTTGGACAGCCGCTCTGGAAACACCATATATTTT.

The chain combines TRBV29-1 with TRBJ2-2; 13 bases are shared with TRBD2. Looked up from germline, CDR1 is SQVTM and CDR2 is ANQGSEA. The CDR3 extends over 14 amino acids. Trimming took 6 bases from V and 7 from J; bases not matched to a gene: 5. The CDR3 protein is CSVGTSGKGGELFF. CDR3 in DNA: TGCAGCGTCGGGACTAGCGGGAAGGGCGGGGAGCTGTTTTTT.

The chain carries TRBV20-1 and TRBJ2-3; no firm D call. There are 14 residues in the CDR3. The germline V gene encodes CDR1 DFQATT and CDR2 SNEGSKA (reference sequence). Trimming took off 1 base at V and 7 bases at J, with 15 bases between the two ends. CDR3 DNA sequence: TGCAGTGCTAGAGTGCCAGGCCCTGGTCATACGCAGTATTTT. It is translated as CSARVPGPGHTQYF.

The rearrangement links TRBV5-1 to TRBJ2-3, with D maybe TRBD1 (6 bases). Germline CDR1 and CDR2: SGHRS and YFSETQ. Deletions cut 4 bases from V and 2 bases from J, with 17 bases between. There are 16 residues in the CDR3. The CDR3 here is CASSPGQLTFTDTQYF. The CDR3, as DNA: TGCGCCAGCAGCCCGGGACAATTAACATTCACAGATACGCAGTATTTT.

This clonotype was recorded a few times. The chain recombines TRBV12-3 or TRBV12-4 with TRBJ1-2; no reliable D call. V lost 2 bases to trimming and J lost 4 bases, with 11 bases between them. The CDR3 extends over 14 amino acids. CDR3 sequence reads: CASSLRAGSYGYTF. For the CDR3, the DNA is TGTGCCAGCAGTTTAAGGGCCGGGAGCTATGGCTACACCTTC.

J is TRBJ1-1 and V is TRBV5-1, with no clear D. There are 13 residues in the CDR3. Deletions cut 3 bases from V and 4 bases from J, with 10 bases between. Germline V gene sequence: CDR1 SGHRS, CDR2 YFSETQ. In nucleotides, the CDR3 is TGCGCCAGCAGCTCGACCGGTCCCACTGAAGCTTTCTTT. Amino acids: CASSSTGPTEAFF.

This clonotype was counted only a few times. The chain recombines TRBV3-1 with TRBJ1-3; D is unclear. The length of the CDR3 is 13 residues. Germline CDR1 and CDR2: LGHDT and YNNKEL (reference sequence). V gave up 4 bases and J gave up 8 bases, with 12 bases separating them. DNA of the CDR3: TGTGCCAGCAGCCCGGGCCGAAGGGACACCATATATTTT. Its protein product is CASSPGRRDTIYF.

CDR3 region: CASSFRIGQGRNSPLHF. The CDR3 DNA follows: TGTGCCAGCAGTTTCCGGATCGGACAGGGACGAAATTCACCCCTCCACTTT. The chain joins TRBV12-3 or TRBV12-4 to TRBJ1-6; 8 nucleotides line up with TRBD1. With 3 bases clipped from V and 7 bases from J, the junction kept 11 bases outside the gene matches. The CDR3 has 17 amino acids.

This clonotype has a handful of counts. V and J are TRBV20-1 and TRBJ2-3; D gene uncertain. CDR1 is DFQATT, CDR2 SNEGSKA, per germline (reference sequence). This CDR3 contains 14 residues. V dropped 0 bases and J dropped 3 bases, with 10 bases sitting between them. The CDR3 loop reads CSARDGPSTDTQYF. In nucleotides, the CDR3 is TGCAGTGCTAGAGATGGTCCTAGTACAGATACGCAGTATTTT.

As DNA, the CDR3 is TGTGCCAGCCCTCCTGGGAGCGGGGGAGAAGAGACCCAGTACTTC. Encoded protein: CASPPGSGGEETQYF. The chain is built from TRBV11-2 and TRBJ2-5, with 8 bases lining up with TRBD2. V lost 8 bases, J lost 3 bases, and 11 bases stayed unmatched. The CDR3 has 15 amino acids. CDR1 is SGHAT, CDR2 FQNNGV, per germline.

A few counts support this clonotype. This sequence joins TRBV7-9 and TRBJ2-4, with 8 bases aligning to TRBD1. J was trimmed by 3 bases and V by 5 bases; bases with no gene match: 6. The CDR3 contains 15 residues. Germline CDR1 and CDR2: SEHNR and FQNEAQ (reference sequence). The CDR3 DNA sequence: TGTGCCAGCAGCCCGATCGACAGGGGCAAAAACATTCAGTACTTC. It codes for CASSPIDRGKNIQYF.

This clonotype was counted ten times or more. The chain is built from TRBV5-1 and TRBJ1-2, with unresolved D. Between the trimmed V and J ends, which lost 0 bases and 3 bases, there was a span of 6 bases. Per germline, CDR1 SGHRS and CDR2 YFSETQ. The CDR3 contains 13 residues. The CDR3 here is CASSLVTDYGYTF. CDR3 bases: TGCGCCAGCAGCTTGGTCACGGACTATGGCTACACCTTC.

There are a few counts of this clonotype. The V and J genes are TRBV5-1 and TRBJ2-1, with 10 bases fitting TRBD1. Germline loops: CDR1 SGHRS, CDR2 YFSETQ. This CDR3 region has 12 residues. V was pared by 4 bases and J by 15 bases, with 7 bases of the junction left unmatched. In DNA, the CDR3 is TGCGCCAGCAGCACGGACAGGGGGGGGCCGTTCTTC. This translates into CASSTDRGGPFF.

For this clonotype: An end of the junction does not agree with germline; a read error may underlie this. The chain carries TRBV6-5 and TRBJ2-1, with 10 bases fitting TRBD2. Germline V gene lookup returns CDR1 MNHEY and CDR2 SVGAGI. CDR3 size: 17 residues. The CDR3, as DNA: TGTGCCAGCAGTTACTCGAATGGGCTAGCGGGGGTTAATGTGCAGTTCTTC. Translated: CASSYSNGLAGVNVQFF.

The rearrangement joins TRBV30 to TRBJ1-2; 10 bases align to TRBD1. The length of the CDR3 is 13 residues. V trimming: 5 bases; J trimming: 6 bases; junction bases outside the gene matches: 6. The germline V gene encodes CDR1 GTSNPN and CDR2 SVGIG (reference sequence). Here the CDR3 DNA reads TGTGCCTGGGAGACAGGGGGCGGGCATGGCTACACCTTC. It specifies CAWETGGGHGYTF.

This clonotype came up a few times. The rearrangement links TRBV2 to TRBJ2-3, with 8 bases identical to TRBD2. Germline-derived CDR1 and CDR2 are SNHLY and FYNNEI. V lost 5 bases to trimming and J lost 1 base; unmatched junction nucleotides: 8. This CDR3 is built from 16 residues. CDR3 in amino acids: CASSFGPTSGTDTQYF. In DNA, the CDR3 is TGTGCCAGCAGTTTTGGACCGACTAGCGGCACAGATACGCAGTATTTT.

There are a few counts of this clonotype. CDR3 DNA sequence: TGTGCCAGCAGCTCTGTGGGGGTAGGCAATCAGCCCCAGCATTTT. Protein product: CASSSVGVGNQPQHF. This chain uses TRBV12-3 or TRBV12-4 with TRBJ1-5, with D possibly matching TRBD1 (5 bases). The CDR3 covers 15 residues. Trimming shortened V by 6 bases and J by 2 bases, and 14 bases separated the two germline ends.

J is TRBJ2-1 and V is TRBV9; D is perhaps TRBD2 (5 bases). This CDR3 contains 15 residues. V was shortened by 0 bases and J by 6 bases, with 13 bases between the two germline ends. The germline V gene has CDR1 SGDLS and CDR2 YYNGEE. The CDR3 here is CASSVEDWTFNEQFF. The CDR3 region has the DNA TGTGCCAGCAGCGTAGAGGATTGGACTTTCAATGAGCAGTTCTTC.

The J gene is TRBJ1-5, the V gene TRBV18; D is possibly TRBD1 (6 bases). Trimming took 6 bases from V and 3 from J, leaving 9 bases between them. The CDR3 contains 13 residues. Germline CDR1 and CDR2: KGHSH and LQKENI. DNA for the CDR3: TGTGCCAGCTCCCGGACAGTCAATCAGCCCCAGCATTTT. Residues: CASSRTVNQPQHF.

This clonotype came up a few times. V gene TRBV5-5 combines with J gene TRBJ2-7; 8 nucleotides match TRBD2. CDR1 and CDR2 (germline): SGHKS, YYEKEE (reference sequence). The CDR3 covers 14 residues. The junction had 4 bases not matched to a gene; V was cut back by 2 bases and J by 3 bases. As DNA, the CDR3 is TGTGCCAGCAGCTTAGCGGGAGAGGGCTACGAGCAGTACTTC. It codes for CASSLAGEGYEQYF.